This TCR beta chain was sequenced for a study of control samples from healthy donors and cancer patients. Generated by immunoSEQ multiplex PCR, the TCRdb table keeps only in-frame clones and is missing some. The table shows approximately 120,000 clones, with over 75% occurring only once. Germline loops: CDR1 SGHNT, CDR2 YYREEE (reference sequence). This CDR3 comprises 15 residues. Trimming removed 1 base at V and 1 base at J, with 8 bases between. Sequencing used blood. The V gene is TRBV5-4, the J gene TRBJ2-2, with D possibly matching TRBD2 (5 bases). The TCR sequence derives from a human donor in good health. The donor label of this sample is uncertain. The CDR3 is CASSLSGVNTGELFF. The CDR3 DNA reads TGTGCCAGCAGCTTGAGCGGAGTGAACACCGGGGAGCTGTTTTTT. The complete variable domain, with remaining parts taken from reference TRBV5-4 and TRBJ2-2, reads ETGVTQSPTHLIKTRGQQVTLRCSSQSGHNTVSWYQQALGQGPQFIFQYYREEENGRGNFPPRFSGLQFPNYSSELNVNALELDDSALYLCASSLSGVNTGELFFGEGSRLTVL.